Sequencing of this T cell receptor beta chain was carried out in a study of T-cell memory formation after mild COVID-19. Study-level results: Day 15 to 85 contracting clones showed balanced CD4/CD8; day 15 to 37 expanders favored CD4+. The finding that pre-infection memory included some responding clones suggested that cross-reactive memory joined. Mainly in CM and EM were contracting CD4+ clones; CD8+ were in EMRA.

5'RACE, which relied on constant-segment primers, yielded TCR alpha and TCR beta cDNA libraries carrying sample barcodes and UMIs. In TCRdb, the 5' RACE reads were re-called with MiXCR into one record per CDR3 protein. The sample contains over 350,000 distinct CDR3 sequences, approximately 16% of which appear only once. This clonotype was seen more than once but under ten times. Antigen: not known. The CDR3 totals 17 residues. With V trimmed by 2 bases and J by 5 bases, 9 bases remained unmatched. Germline V lookup: CDR1 MGHRA, CDR2 YSYEKL. Sequenced input: PBMCs or a T cell subset sorted from them (not recorded which). The rearrangement joins TRBV4-1 to TRBJ1-1; 12 nucleotides agree with TRBD1. The TCR sequence derives from a man aged 18 to 30 who had mild COVID-19 (a few samples of this study predate the infection). Cell type and time point are not known. This CDR3 is CASSQFLRDRGRTEAFF. Here the CDR3 DNA reads TGCGCCAGCAGCCAATTTCTGCGGGACAGGGGGCGGACTGAAGCTTTCTTT.